The 13 T cell receptor beta chains presented below share a single source sample, sequenced in a study of immune characteristics of hereditary and idiopathic chronic pancreatitis. TCRdb keeps only in-frame clones here, not all; method: immunoSEQ multiplex PCR. The sample has about 6,000 clones, roughly 73% seen once. Chronic pancreatitis tissue was collected during total pancreatectomy with islet autotransplantation. The sample taken for sequencing was pancreas tissue with hereditary chronic pancreatitis. The receptors were sampled from a human donor with chronic pancreatitis.

The rearrangement uses TRBV7-6 and TRBJ2-2; 16 bases match TRBD2. The CDR3 covers 18 residues. The J segment lost 0 bases and the V segment lost 5 bases, leaving 3 bases of the junction unmatched. Germline CDR1 reads SGHVS; CDR2 reads FNYEAQ. CDR3 coding DNA: TGTGCCAGCAGCACGGGACTAGCGGGGGGGACGAACACCGGGGAGCTGTTTTTT. Translating gives CASSTGLAGGTNTGELFF.

This sequence joins TRBV2 and TRBJ2-1; the D is unclear. The length of the CDR3 is 18 residues. Germline CDR1 SNHLY, CDR2 FYNNEI. V lost 7 bases and J 0 bases, leaving 22 bases between the germline ends. The CDR3 sequence is CASTPRVWAIISYNEQFF. CDR3 DNA sequence: TGTGCCAGCACCCCCCGTGTATGGGCTATCATCTCCTACAATGAGCAGTTCTTC.

This chain joins TRBV2 and TRBJ2-3; TRBD1 matches 10 bases. V trimming: 7 bases; J trimming: 6 bases; junction bases outside the gene matches: 4. Looked up from germline, CDR1 is SNHLY and CDR2 is FYNNEI. The CDR3 loop spans 13 amino acids. CDR3 sequence reads: CASTGTGADTQYF. CDR3 in DNA: TGTGCCAGCACCGGGACAGGGGCGGATACGCAGTATTTT.

The chain couples TRBV2 to TRBJ1-1; D is ambiguous. From germline, CDR1 is SNHLY and CDR2 FYNNEI. The V and J ends lost 1 base and 1 base respectively, with 10 bases between them. The CDR3 has 15 residues. This CDR3 is CASSEVIPGNTEAFF. In DNA form, the CDR3 reads TGTGCCAGCAGTGAAGTCATCCCGGGGAACACTGAAGCTTTCTTT.

This chain's CDR3 is CASSYASGGAGTQYF. The CDR3, as DNA: TGTGCCAGCAGCTATGCTAGCGGGGGGGCGGGGACCCAGTACTTC. The J gene is TRBJ2-5, the V gene TRBV7-6; 12 bases match TRBD2. This CDR3 is built from 15 residues. The germline gives CDR1 SGHVS, CDR2 FNYEAQ. V trimming: 4 bases; J trimming: 7 bases; junction bases outside the gene matches: 7.

This clone came up a few times. Different DNA sequences within this sample yield the same CDR3. The V gene is TRBV6-5, the J gene TRBJ1-3; no clear D gene. Germline V CDR1 and CDR2: MNHEY, SVGAGI. Trimming removed 2 bases at V and 0 bases at J, with 5 bases between. CDR3 length: 14 amino acids. The CDR3 sequence: CASSYGRSGNTIYF. The CDR3 DNA follows: TGTGCCAGCAGTTACGGGCGCTCTGGAAACACCATATATTTT.

The chain is built from TRBV29-1 and TRBJ1-2; the D gene is possibly TRBD1 (5 bases). CDR1 is SQVTM, CDR2 ANQGSEA, per germline. Deletions cut 5 bases from V and 2 bases from J, with 12 bases between. This CDR3 is built from 13 residues. The CDR3 region is CSVQGPQNYGYTF. DNA for the CDR3: TGCAGCGTTCAGGGCCCCCAGAACTATGGCTACACCTTC.

The J gene is TRBJ1-1, the V gene TRBV4-1; D gene ambiguous. The germline V and J ends were trimmed by 1 base and 5 bases, with 8 bases remaining between them. The CDR3 is 13 residues long. CDR1 MGHRA and CDR2 YSYEKL come from the germline V gene. The chain's CDR3 is CASSQGLVTEAFF. DNA of the CDR3: TGCGCCAGCAGCCAAGGGTTGGTTACTGAAGCTTTCTTT.

The chain is built from TRBV19 and TRBJ1-5; the D gene is possibly TRBD1 (5 bases). Germline V gene data show CDR1 as LNHDA and CDR2 as SQIVND (reference sequence). V lost 4 bases, J lost 4 bases, and 8 bases lay in between. This CDR3 spans 13 amino acids. In DNA form, the CDR3 reads TGTGCCAGTAGTAGGTCAGGGAATCAGCCCCAGCATTTT. Translation: CASSRSGNQPQHF.

V and J are TRBV6-5 and TRBJ1-2, with D perhaps TRBD1 (6 bases). The V gene lost 6 bases and the J gene lost 3 bases, with 11 bases spanning the gap. Germline V gives CDR1 MNHEY, CDR2 SVGAGI. The CDR3 spans 13 residues. CDR3 coding DNA: TGTGCCAGCAGCAGGGACACGGACTATGGCTACACCTTC. Translated, it gives CASSRDTDYGYTF.

The J gene is TRBJ2-5, the V gene TRBV7-2; D uncertain. Per germline, CDR1 SGHTA and CDR2 FQGNSA. This CDR3 spans 13 amino acids. Trimming stripped 5 bases from V and 5 bases from J, with 12 bases between. In DNA form, the CDR3 reads TGTGCCAGCAGCAACTCAATAGTGGAGACCCAGTACTTC. It is translated as CASSNSIVETQYF.

Comments on this clone: The same CDR3 also results from other DNA sequences found in this sample. This chain uses TRBV7-6 with TRBJ2-3; D not certain. The CDR3 is 12 amino acids. Trimming removed 1 base at V and 5 bases at J, with 4 bases between. Germline V lookup: CDR1 SGHVS, CDR2 FNYEAQ. The CDR3 protein is CASSLGRDTQYF. CDR3 DNA: TGTGCCAGCAGCTTAGGTCGAGATACGCAGTATTTT.

This clone came up once. The rearrangement uses TRBV18 and TRBJ1-6; D is uncertain. From germline, CDR1 is KGHSH and CDR2 LQKENI. V gave up 2 bases and J gave up 10 bases, with 12 bases separating them. This CDR3 spans 14 amino acids. The CDR3, as DNA: TGTGCCAGCTCACCAAAAACCGAGGACTCACCCCTCCACTTT. As protein: CASSPKTEDSPLHF.